This record concerns one TCR beta chain sequence. The antigen is unknown. Clones were read by immunoSEQ multiplex PCR, and TCRdb kept only the in-frame ones, dropping some. Of 85,000 to 100,000 clones listed, around 85% are singletons. This record comes from a study of OX40 agonist ivuxolimab in advanced cancers. Turning to the study itself: With a range of roughly 20 to 79, age averaged about 59 years, and around 83% were male.

Whole-study findings and limits: Nonresponders, in some cases, also had low normalized T-cell clonal expansion.

The germline V and J ends were trimmed by 6 bases and 0 bases, with 9 bases remaining between them. The germline CDR1 and CDR2 sequences are SGHDN and FVKESK. The CDR3 runs to 14 residues. The chain couples TRBV14 to TRBJ1-3; D is unclear. Here the sequenced sample was CD4+ or CD8+ T cells sorted from blood, taken in a trial of the OX40 agonist ivuxolimab. The sequence derives from an adult with an advanced solid tumor such as melanoma, head and neck, liver or kidney cancer. CDR3 coding DNA: TGTGCCAGCAGTCTCAGATCCTCTGGAAACACCATATATTTT. This translates into CASSLRSSGNTIYF.